Listed here are 14 T cell receptor beta chains from one sample, sequenced in a study of T cells in Graves' hyperthyroidism and ophthalmopathy. Researchers amplified the TCR beta CDR3 regions from RNA transcripts. When the TCR CDR3 underwent first-round RT-PCR, the HTBI primer set was used. MiXCR was run by TCRdb on the multiplex PCR reads, yielding one entry per CDR3 protein. The sample consists of 640,000 or so distinct CDR3 sequences, 13% to 15% of them appearing once. The material sequenced was blood. The receptor set was obtained from a woman aged 18-29 years with Graves' ophthalmopathy.

The V and J genes are TRBV9 and TRBJ1-4; D call uncertain. Trimming removed 0 bases at V and 7 bases at J, with 10 bases between. The CDR3 spans 14 residues. In germline, CDR1 is SGDLS, CDR2 YYNGEE. CDR3: CASSVEGSSEKLFF. The CDR3 DNA reads TGTGCCAGCAGCGTAGAGGGAAGTAGTGAAAAACTGTTTTTT.

About this clonotype: This clone may be a read error of a much larger clone one base away. The chain is built from TRBV20-1 and TRBJ2-7; 14 nucleotides match TRBD2. Germline V CDR1 and CDR2: DFQATT, SNEGSKA (reference sequence). This CDR3 comprises 15 residues. CDR3 coding DNA: TGCAGTACTAGACCGACTAGCGGGAGGGCCTCCGAGCAGTACTTC. It is translated as CSTRPTSGRASEQYF.

This clonotype was detected ten times or more. V and J are TRBV20-1 and TRBJ1-1; 8 bases match TRBD1. The CDR3 runs 13 residues. V lost 3 bases to trimming and J lost 12 bases; unmatched junction nucleotides: 12. Germline V gene data show CDR1 as DFQATT and CDR2 as SNEGSKA (reference sequence). The CDR3 loop reads CSASPRTGTQTFF. DNA of the CDR3: TGCAGTGCTAGTCCCCGGACAGGGACTCAAACTTTCTTT.

This clonotype was detected only a few times. V usage is TRBV28 and J usage is TRBJ2-5; D unclear. The CDR3 is made up of 15 amino acids. V was trimmed by 8 bases and J by 2 bases, leaving 18 bases between them. Per the germline V gene, CDR1 is MDHEN and CDR2 is SYDVKM. Written as DNA, the CDR3 is TGTGCCAGCCGACATCTGGTCCCCCAACAAGAGACCCAGTACTTC. Protein: CASRHLVPQQETQYF.

This clonotype was observed at least ten times. The chain uses TRBV6-1 and TRBJ2-7, with D unresolved. Germline CDR1 is MNHNS and CDR2 is SASEGT. Deletions cut 5 bases from V and 7 bases from J, with 18 bases between. CDR3 size: 14 residues. The CDR3 is CASSLPSDGLEQYF. The DNA of the CDR3 is TGTGCCAGCAGTCTCCCCTCTGACGGCCTGGAGCAGTACTTC.

This clonotype has at least ten counts. The rearrangement uses TRBV27 and TRBJ1-1; a weak D match, TRBD1 (6 bases). The CDR3 is made up of 15 amino acids. The V and J ends lost 6 bases and 4 bases respectively, with 18 bases between them. Germline loops: CDR1 MNHEY, CDR2 SMNVEV (reference sequence). The CDR3 region is CASSALQGIATEAFF. The CDR3 bases are TGTGCCAGCAGCGCGCTCCAGGGGATTGCCACTGAAGCTTTCTTT.

This chain connects TRBV12-3 or TRBV12-4 to TRBJ1-3, with 9 positions matching TRBD1. Losses at the gene ends were 4 bases for V and 4 bases for J; bases not matched to a gene: 2. This CDR3 comprises 14 residues. Here the CDR3 reads CASSWTGVGNTIYF. For the CDR3, the DNA is TGTGCCAGCAGTTGGACAGGGGTAGGAAACACCATATATTTT.

This chain links TRBV5-6 with TRBJ2-2; D is perhaps TRBD2 (6 bases). Germline loops: CDR1 SGHDT, CDR2 YYEEEE. The CDR3 runs 14 residues. V lost 4 bases and J lost 6, with 13 bases in between. The CDR3 DNA reads TGTGCCAGCAGCCGGAGGGGAGTGTCCGGGGAGCTGTTTTTT. Its protein product is CASSRRGVSGELFF.

This clonotype was observed a handful of times. A much larger clone differs by one base, so this may be a read error. The chain carries TRBV2 and TRBJ1-1; 9 bases are shared with TRBD1. The J segment lost 3 bases and the V segment lost 5 bases, leaving 7 bases of the junction unmatched. CDR3 length: 15 amino acids. Germline V CDR1 and CDR2: SNHLY, FYNNEI. CDR3 amino acids: CASSLTGGSDTEAFF. The CDR3, as DNA: TGTGCCAGCAGTCTTACAGGGGGCTCGGACACTGAAGCTTTCTTT.

The chain employs TRBV7-3 and TRBJ2-1; perhaps D is TRBD1 or TRBD2 (6 bases each). Per the germline V gene, CDR1 is SGHTA and CDR2 is FQGTGA. The CDR3 length is 15 residues. Trimming cost V 5 bases and J 6 bases, with 17 bases left between them. The DNA for the CDR3 is TGTGCCAGCAGCCGGGGGCGGGGCCTGGGCAATGAGCAGTTCTTC. Translation gives CASSRGRGLGNEQFF. The variable domain in full, with the rest retrieved from reference TRBV7-3 and TRBJ2-1, is GAGVSQTPSNKVTEKGKYVELRCDPISGHTALYWYRQSLGQGPEFLIYFQGTGAADDSGLPNDRFFAVRPEGSVSTLKIQRTERGDSAVYLCASSRGRGLGNEQFFGPGTRLTVL.

V usage is TRBV20-1 and J usage is TRBJ2-3; 9 bases are shared with TRBD2. Germline-derived CDR1 and CDR2 are DFQATT and SNEGSKA (reference sequence). Trimming removed 0 bases from V and 4 bases from J; junction bases left unmatched: 5. The CDR3 covers 15 residues. CDR3 sequence reads: CSAREIAGVADTQYF. For the CDR3, the DNA is TGCAGTGCTAGAGAAATAGCGGGAGTCGCAGATACGCAGTATTTT.

The chain has TRBV6-2 or TRBV6-3 and TRBJ2-7; D tentatively fits TRBD1 or TRBD2 (5 bases each). CDR3 length: 14 amino acids. Per the germline V gene, CDR1 is MNHEY and CDR2 is SVGEGT. Trimming removed 7 bases from V and 7 bases from J, with 20 bases in between. CDR3 protein: CASTLFRGPGEQYF. DNA for the CDR3: TGTGCCAGCACCCTATTCCGGGGTCCAGGGGAGCAGTACTTC.

This clonotype was observed at least ten times. This chain uses TRBV2 with TRBJ1-1; possible D gene TRBD1, 5 bases. There are 15 residues in the CDR3. Trimming took 3 bases from V and 6 from J, leaving 17 bases between them. CDR1 is SNHLY, CDR2 FYNNEI, per germline. CDR3 protein: CASSDEQGGDAEAFF. The CDR3 nucleotides read TGTGCCAGCAGTGACGAGCAGGGTGGGGACGCTGAAGCTTTCTTT.

This clonotype was found many times. The V and J genes are TRBV27 and TRBJ1-2; D not certain. Deletions cut 5 bases from V and 4 bases from J, with 17 bases between. CDR3 length equals 15 residues. Germline CDR1 MNHEY, CDR2 SMNVEV (reference sequence). The CDR3 sequence: CASSTGGYVSYGYTF. Written as DNA, the CDR3 is TGTGCCAGCAGTACGGGAGGTTATGTGTCCTATGGCTACACCTTC.